Listed below are T cell receptor beta chains from one sample, sequenced in a study of human T cells and chemical hapten exposure. From the RACE reads, TCRdb called clonotypes with MiXCR, one entry per CDR3 protein. The table has tens of thousands of distinct CDR3 sequences, 3% to 3.5% seen once. This sample comprised whole blood, obtained in connection with sensitization to the hapten diphenylcyclopropenone (DPC). The receptors stem from a man between 40 and 49 years old with alopecia areata. Some clones in this sample may be carry-over from other donors' samples. The CDR3 runs from the conserved cysteine through the conserved F or W. A D gene is named only where the DNA matches it firmly. Clone size is given for some rows only: seen once, a few or many times, or a class if the clone is expanded.

J | D | size | V | CDR3 | DNA
TRBJ2-7 | TRBD1 | many | TRBV12-3/TRBV12-4 | CASSDREGSEQYF | TGTGCCAGCAGCGACAGGGAAGGGAGCGAGCAGTACTTC
TRBJ2-7 | - | many | TRBV28 | CASSSITTGSYEQYF | TGTGCCAGCAGCTCCATTACCACAGGGTCGTACGAGCAGTACTTC
TRBJ2-7 | - | - | TRBV7-9 | CASSKLRGAESSYEQYF | TGTGCCAGCAGCAAACTACGAGGGGCGGAAAGCTCCTACGAGCAGTACTTC
TRBJ2-7 | TRBD1 | many | TRBV6-6 | CASGRTTGANSYEQYF | TGTGCCAGCGGCCGAACCACAGGGGCCAACTCCTACGAGCAGTACTTC
TRBJ1-1 | TRBD1 | many | TRBV13 | CASSLTRGMTEAFF | TGTGCCAGCAGCTTAACCAGGGGGATGACGGAAGCTTTCTTT
TRBJ2-7 | - | many | TRBV19 | CASSAQGPYEQYF | TGTGCCAGTAGTGCACAGGGACCCTACGAGCAGTACTTC
TRBJ2-1 | TRBD2 | many | TRBV11-1 | CASSLVPPTGGTSGSGNEQFF | TGTGCCAGCAGCTTAGTGCCCCCGACAGGGGGGACTAGCGGGAGCGGCAATGAGCAGTTCTTC
TRBJ2-1 | TRBD2 | many | TRBV6-1 | CAIGGLVDNEQFF | TGTGCCATCGGGGGACTAGTCGACAATGAGCAGTTCTTC
TRBJ2-6 | TRBD1 | many | TRBV19 | CASTDRVGANVLTF | TGTGCCAGTACCGACAGGGTTGGGGCCAACGTCCTGACTTTC
TRBJ2-1 | TRBD2 | - | TRBV14 | CASSQESGLAGVHEQFF | TGTGCCAGCAGCCAAGAGTCCGGACTAGCGGGAGTACATGAGCAGTTCTTC
TRBJ1-6 | - | many | TRBV28 | CASRQWYNSPLHF | TGTGCCAGCCGTCAGTGGTATAATTCACCCCTCCACTTT
TRBJ2-2 | TRBD2 | many | TRBV7-2 | CASRGGRGNTGELFF | TGTGCCAGCAGGGGCGGGAGGGGAAACACCGGGGAGCTGTTTTTT
TRBJ2-2 | TRBD2 | many | TRBV12-3/TRBV12-4 | CASSPSGRGVTGELFF | TGTGCCAGCAGTCCTAGCGGGAGAGGAGTCACCGGGGAGCTGTTTTTT
TRBJ2-5 | TRBD1 | many | TRBV27 | CASSKWTGSAETQYF | TGTGCCAGCAGTAAATGGACAGGGAGTGCAGAGACCCAGTACTTC
TRBJ2-3 | TRBD1 | many | TRBV20-1 | CSARASPDRGTDTQYF | TGCAGTGCTAGAGCATCCCCGGACAGGGGCACAGATACGCAGTATTTT
TRBJ2-3 | - | many | TRBV5-6 | CASSSVPLQTTDTQYF | TGTGCCAGCAGCTCCGTCCCATTACAGACCACAGATACGCAGTATTTT
TRBJ2-6 | - | many | TRBV3-1 | CASSRRGRGGANVLTF | TGTGCCAGCAGCCGGAGGGGGCGGGGTGGGGCCAACGTCCTGACTTTC
TRBJ2-5 | - | many | TRBV20-1 | CSVELAARGWGETQYF | TGCAGCGTGGAGTTGGCCGCGAGGGGATGGGGAGAGACCCAGTACTTC
TRBJ1-2 | - | many | TRBV3-1 | CASSPYEGSFDGYTF | TGTGCCAGCAGCCCCTACGAGGGCTCCTTCGATGGCTACACCTTC
TRBJ1-3 | - | many | TRBV12-3/TRBV12-4 | CASSLGVTGNTIYF | TGTGCCAGCAGTTTGGGGGTAACTGGAAACACCATATATTTT
TRBJ2-5 | TRBD2 | many | TRBV7-2 | CASSPGTSWETQYF | TGTGCCAGCAGCCCCGGGACTAGTTGGGAGACCCAGTACTTC
TRBJ2-3 | - | many | TRBV5-1 | CASSSDAVSGDTQYF | TGCGCCAGCAGCTCTGACGCGGTCTCCGGAGATACGCAGTATTTT
TRBJ2-1 | - | many | TRBV6-6 | CASSYLGNEQFF | TGTGCCAGCAGTTACCTTGGAAATGAGCAGTTCTTC
TRBJ2-1 | TRBD2 | many | TRBV12-3/TRBV12-4 | CASSRLAGALNEQFF | TGTGCCAGCAGTCGACTAGCGGGGGCGTTGAATGAGCAGTTCTTC
TRBJ1-5 | - | many | TRBV19 | CASSRSNGGRVNQPQHF | TGTGCCAGTAGTAGAAGCAACGGGGGTCGAGTTAATCAGCCCCAGCATTTT
TRBJ2-6 | - | many | TRBV2 | CASQDRRSGANVLTF | TGTGCCAGCCAAGACAGGCGTTCTGGGGCCAACGTCCTGACTTTC
TRBJ1-1 | - | many | TRBV12-3/TRBV12-4 | CASRAEAQGSEAFF | TGTGCCAGCAGGGCGGAAGCCCAGGGCTCTGAAGCTTTCTTT
TRBJ2-2 | - | many | TRBV6-2/TRBV6-3 | CASSYSESYTGELFF | TGTGCCAGCAGTTACTCGGAGTCTTACACCGGGGAGCTGTTTTTT
TRBJ1-3 | - | many | TRBV12-3/TRBV12-4 | CASSPRTAGNTIYF | TGTGCCAGCAGCCCACGGACGGCTGGAAACACCATATATTTT
TRBJ1-5 | - | many | TRBV30 | CAWSEGEGQPQHF | TGTGCCTGGAGTGAAGGGGAGGGTCAGCCCCAGCATTTT
TRBJ2-7 | - | many | TRBV14 | CASSLNGREKQYF | TGTGCCAGCAGCCTTAACGGCCGGGAGAAGCAGTACTTC
TRBJ1-5 | TRBD1 | many | TRBV7-9 | CASSSGGLQPQHF | TGTGCCAGCAGCTCAGGGGGCCTTCAGCCCCAGCATTTT
TRBJ2-2 | TRBD2 | many | TRBV5-5 | CASSQGTSGRTNTGELFF | TGTGCCAGCAGCCAGGGGACTAGCGGGAGGACGAACACCGGGGAGCTGTTTTTT
TRBJ1-1 | - | many | TRBV18 | CASSPNRDLEAFF | TGTGCCAGCTCACCTAACAGGGACCTAGAAGCTTTCTTT
TRBJ2-7 | TRBD2 | many | TRBV4-1 | CASSQGDSGSEQYF | TGCGCCAGCAGCCAAGGGGATAGCGGGAGTGAGCAGTACTTC
TRBJ1-4 | - | many | TRBV20-1 | CSARGPRVGKLFF | TGCAGTGCCCGGGGGCCTCGCGTCGGAAAACTGTTTTTT
TRBJ1-6 | - | many | TRBV6-5 | CASSYSLGILSVNSPLHF | TGTGCCAGCAGTTACTCGCTGGGAATTCTCTCGGTTAATTCACCCCTCCACTTT
TRBJ1-1 | - | few | TRBV6-2/TRBV6-3 | CASNSGFKAFF | TGTGCCAGCAATTCAGGATTTAAAGCTTTCTTT
TRBJ2-5 | - | few | TRBV28 | CASNSRYLQETQYF | TGTGCCAGCAACAGCCGATACCTACAAGAGACCCAGTACTTC
TRBJ2-4 | TRBD2 | many | TRBV6-2/TRBV6-3 | CASSHGTSHRIQYF | TGTGCCAGCAGTCACGGGACTAGTCACCGCATTCAGTACTTC
TRBJ2-3 | TRBD1 | many | TRBV20-1 | CSANDRGEDTQYF | TGCAGTGCTAATGACAGGGGGGAAGATACGCAGTATTTT
TRBJ2-5 | TRBD2 | many | TRBV9 | CASSVDSGIRETQYF | TGTGCCAGCAGCGTCGATAGCGGGATCAGAGAGACCCAGTACTTC
TRBJ2-5 | - | - | TRBV29-1 | CSVDDRAGKETQYF | TGCAGCGTTGATGATCGAGCAGGAAAAGAGACCCAGTACTTC
TRBJ2-2 | TRBD2 | many | TRBV7-7 | CASSLTGTSITGELFF | TGTGCCAGCAGCTTGACCGGGACTAGTATAACCGGGGAGCTGTTTTTT
TRBJ1-6 | TRBD1 | many | TRBV10-2 | CASSDRTGNSPLHF | TGCGCCAGCAGTGATCGGACAGGGAATTCACCCCTCCACTTT
TRBJ2-1 | - | many | TRBV29-1 | CSVAGTLDNEQFF | TGCAGCGTTGCCGGGACACTCGACAATGAGCAGTTCTTC